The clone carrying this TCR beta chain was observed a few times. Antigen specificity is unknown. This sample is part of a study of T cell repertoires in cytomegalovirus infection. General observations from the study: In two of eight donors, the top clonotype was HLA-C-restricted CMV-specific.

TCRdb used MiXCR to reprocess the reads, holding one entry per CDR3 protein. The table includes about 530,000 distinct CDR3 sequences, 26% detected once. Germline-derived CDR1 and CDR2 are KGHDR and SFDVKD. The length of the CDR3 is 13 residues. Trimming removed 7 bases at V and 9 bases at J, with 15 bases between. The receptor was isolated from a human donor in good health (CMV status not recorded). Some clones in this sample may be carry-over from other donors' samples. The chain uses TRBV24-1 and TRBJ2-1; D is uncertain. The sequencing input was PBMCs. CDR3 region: CATSRTRWSEQFF. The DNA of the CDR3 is TGTGCCACCAGCAGGACGAGGTGGAGTGAGCAGTTCTTC.